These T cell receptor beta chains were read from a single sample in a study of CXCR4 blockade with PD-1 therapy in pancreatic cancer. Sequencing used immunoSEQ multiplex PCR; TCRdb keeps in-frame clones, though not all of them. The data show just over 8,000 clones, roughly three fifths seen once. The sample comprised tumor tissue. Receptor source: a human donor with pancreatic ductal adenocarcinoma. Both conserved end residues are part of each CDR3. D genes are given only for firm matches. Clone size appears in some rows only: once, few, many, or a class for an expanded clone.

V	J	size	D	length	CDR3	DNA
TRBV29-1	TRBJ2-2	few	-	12	CSVGGGSGELFF	TGCAGCGTTGGAGGAGGGAGCGGGGAGCTGTTTTTT
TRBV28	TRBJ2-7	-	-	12	CASSSGPYEQYF	TGTGCCAGCAGTTCTGGACCCTACGAGCAGTACTTC
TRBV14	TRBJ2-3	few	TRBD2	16	CASSQGTSGRADTQYF	TGTGCCAGTAGCCAAGGGACTAGCGGGCGGGCAGATACGCAGTATTTT
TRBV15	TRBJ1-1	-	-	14	CATSRDKAGTEAFF	TGTGCCACCAGCAGAGATAAGGCCGGCACTGAAGCTTTCTTT
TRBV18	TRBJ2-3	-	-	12	CASSPFTDTQYF	TGTGCCAGCTCCCCCTTTACAGATACGCAGTATTTT
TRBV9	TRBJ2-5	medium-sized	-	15	CASSVTGLGQETQYF	TGTGCCAGCAGCGTTACAGGGTTGGGGCAAGAGACCCAGTACTTC
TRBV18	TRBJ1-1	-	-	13	CASSPREATEAFF	TGTGCCAGCTCACCACGGGAGGCGACTGAAGCTTTCTTT
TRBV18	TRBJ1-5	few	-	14	CASSPQAGDQPQHF	TGTGCCAGCTCACCACAGGCAGGAGATCAGCCCCAGCATTTT
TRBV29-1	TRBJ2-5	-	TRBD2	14	CSAVPGTIVETQYF	TGCAGCGCCGTGCCCGGGACTATTGTGGAGACCCAGTACTTC
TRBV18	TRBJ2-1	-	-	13	CASSPQAGNEQFF	TGTGCCAGCTCACCCCAGGCAGGGAATGAGCAGTTCTTC
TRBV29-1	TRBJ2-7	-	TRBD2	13	CSVGTSGTYEQYF	TGCAGCGTTGGGACTAGCGGAACCTACGAGCAGTACTTC